Each of the 11 T cell receptor beta chains below was sequenced from the same sample in a study of PD-L1 blockade in urothelial cancer. The data were produced by immunoSEQ multiplex PCR, yet TCRdb's version contains in-frame clones alone and is incomplete. The top ten hold less than 15% of the sample, which has 35,000 to 55,000 clones, 82% seen once. Regarding time point: peripheral blood 6 weeks after treatment start. Specimen: PBMCs, collected around atezolizumab (anti-PD-L1) treatment. The receptors come from a man aged 60 to 75 with urothelial cancer.

This chain uses TRBV11-2 with TRBJ2-2; maybe TRBD1 (6 bases). This CDR3 spans 13 amino acids. Trimming pared 3 bases from V and 11 bases from J, leaving 13 bases between. The V gene's germline CDR1 is SGHAT and CDR2 FQNNGV. The CDR3 nucleotides are TGTGCCAGCAGCTTCCCTGGACAGAACGAGCTGTTTTTT. Encoded protein: CASSFPGQNELFF.

The rearrangement joins TRBV5-6 to TRBJ2-5, with TRBD1 matching over 11 bases. CDR1 SGHDT and CDR2 YYEEEE come from the germline V gene. The CDR3 length is 15 residues. V lost 4 bases, J lost 4 bases, and 6 bases stayed unmatched. The CDR3 is CASSAPGQGGETQYF. CDR3 DNA sequence: TGTGCCAGCAGCGCCCCGGGACAGGGGGGAGAGACCCAGTACTTC. Drawing the rest from reference TRBV5-6 and TRBJ2-5, the complete variable domain is DAGVTQSPTHLIKTRGQQVTLRCSPKSGHDTVSWYQQALGQGPQFIFQYYEEEERQRGNFPDRFSGHQFPNYSSELNVNALLLGDSALYLCASSAPGQGGETQYFGPGTRLLVL.

This chain joins TRBV28 and TRBJ1-5; D gene ambiguous. The CDR3 covers 16 residues. Germline CDR1 reads MDHEN; CDR2 reads SYDVKM. V was cut by 2 bases and J by 0 bases, with 11 bases left in between. This chain's CDR3 is CASSLVGEHSNQPQHF. The CDR3 nucleotides read TGTGCCAGCAGTTTAGTAGGAGAGCATAGCAATCAGCCCCAGCATTTT.

The chain recombines TRBV11-3 with TRBJ2-2, with D possibly matching TRBD2 (6 bases). The CDR3 has 17 amino acids. Germline V CDR1 and CDR2: SGHNT, YENEEA. V shed 0 bases and J shed 4 bases, with 15 bases lying between them. CDR3 DNA sequence: TGTGCCAGCAGCTTAGATCGTGGGGGGTTCGGCACCGGGGAGCTGTTTTTT. This translates into CASSLDRGGFGTGELFF.

The CDR3 here is CASSISKLNTEAFF. The CDR3 nucleotides are TGTGCCAGTAGTATATCCAAGCTGAACACTGAAGCTTTCTTT. The chain employs TRBV19 and TRBJ1-1; no definite D call. This CDR3 is built from 14 residues. Germline CDR1 reads LNHDA; CDR2 reads SQIVND (reference sequence). Trimming shortened V by 2 bases and J by 0 bases, and 7 bases separated the two germline ends. Variable domain in full (rest from reference TRBV19 and TRBJ1-1): DGGITQSPKYLFRKEGQNVTLSCEQNLNHDAMYWYRQDPGQGLRLIYYSQIVNDFQKGDIAEGYSVSREKKESFPLTVTSAQKNPTAFYLCASSISKLNTEAFFGQGTRLTVV.

The V gene is TRBV15, the J gene TRBJ1-3, with 10 positions matching TRBD1. Germline loops: CDR1 LNHNV, CDR2 YYDKDF (reference sequence). Germline trimming cut 1 base from V and 5 bases from J; bases unmatched to any gene: 8. CDR3 length equals 17 residues. The CDR3 nucleotides read TGTGCCACCAGCAGAGTCGTCGGGACAGGGGAAAGAAACACCATATATTTT. This translates into CATSRVVGTGERNTIYF.

V gene TRBV30 combines with J gene TRBJ1-2; D is unresolved. Trimming removed 4 bases at V and 9 bases at J, with 12 bases between. Germline CDR1 and CDR2: GTSNPN and SVGIG (reference sequence). This CDR3 region has 11 residues. The CDR3 loop reads CAWNTGRSYTF. CDR3 nucleotides: TGTGCCTGGAACACCGGGAGGAGCTACACCTTC.

This sequence joins TRBV9 and TRBJ1-4, with 7 positions matching TRBD1. Trimming at V came to 4 bases and at J to 6 bases, leaving 6 bases not matched to a gene. There are 14 residues in the CDR3. Per germline, CDR1 SGDLS and CDR2 YYNGEE. The CDR3, as DNA: TGTGCCAGCAGCCGACAGGGAAGGGATGAAAAACTGTTTTTT. Residues: CASSRQGRDEKLFF.

The chain employs TRBV5-1 and TRBJ2-7; 9 bases agree with TRBD1. Germline lookup yields CDR1 SGHRS and CDR2 YFSETQ. CDR3 length: 12 residues. V trimming: 4 bases; J trimming: 5 bases; junction bases outside the gene matches: 1. CDR3 loop: CASSGTGNEQYF. The CDR3 nucleotides read TGCGCCAGCAGCGGGACAGGGAACGAGCAGTACTTC. Using reference TRBV5-1 and TRBJ2-7 for the parts outside the CDR3, the full variable domain is KAGVTQTPRYLIKTRGQQVTLSCSPISGHRSVSWYQQTPGQGLQFLFEYFSETQRNKGNFPGRFSGRQFSNSRSEMNVSTLELGDSALYLCASSGTGNEQYFGPGTRLTVT.

This chain links TRBV5-4 with TRBJ1-2; TRBD1 might be the D (5 bases). CDR3 length: 13 residues. Between the trimmed V and J ends, which lost 1 base and 4 bases, there was a span of 8 bases. Germline CDR1 is SGHNT and CDR2 is YYREEE (reference sequence). The CDR3: CASSLTGPYGYTF. The CDR3 region has the DNA TGTGCCAGCAGCTTGACAGGCCCCTATGGCTACACCTTC.

The gene calls are TRBV25-1 and TRBJ1-1; D is unresolved. CDR1 is MGHDK, CDR2 SYGVNS, per germline. This CDR3 has 13 amino acids. The ends were cut back, 6 bases at V and 1 base at J, with 9 bases in the middle. CDR3 residues: CASSISGNTEAFF. The CDR3 region has the DNA TGTGCCAGCAGCATATCCGGGAACACTGAAGCTTTCTTT.